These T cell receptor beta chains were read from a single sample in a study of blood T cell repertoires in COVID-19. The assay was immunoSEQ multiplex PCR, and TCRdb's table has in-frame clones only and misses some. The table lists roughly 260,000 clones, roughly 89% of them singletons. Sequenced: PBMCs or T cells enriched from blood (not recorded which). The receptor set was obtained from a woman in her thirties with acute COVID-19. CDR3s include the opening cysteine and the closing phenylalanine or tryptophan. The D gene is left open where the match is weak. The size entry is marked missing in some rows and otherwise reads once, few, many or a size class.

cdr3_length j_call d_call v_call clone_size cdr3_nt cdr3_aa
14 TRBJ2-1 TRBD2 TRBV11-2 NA TGTGCCAGCACCGGGACTAGCGGGGAGAATGAGCAGTTCTTC CASTGTSGENEQFF
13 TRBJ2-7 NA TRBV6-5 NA TGTGCCAGCAGTTTGGGCAGGCCGTACGAGCAGTACTTC CASSLGRPYEQYF
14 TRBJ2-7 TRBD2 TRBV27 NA TGTGCCAGCAGTCGGGCGGGGGGAACCTACGAGCAGTACTTC CASSRAGGTYEQYF
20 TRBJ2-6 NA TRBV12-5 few TGTGCTAGTGGTTTTATTCCCCCCGTCGCAGGGCGCTCTGGGGCCAACGTCCTGACTTTC CASGFIPPVAGRSGANVLTF
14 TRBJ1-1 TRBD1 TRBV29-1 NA TGCAGCGTTGGGACAGGGGGCTGGGAAACTGAAGCTTTCTTT CSVGTGGWETEAFF
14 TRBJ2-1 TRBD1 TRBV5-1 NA TGCGCCAGCAGCCCCGGACAGGTGGGAGATGAGCAGTTCTTC CASSPGQVGDEQFF
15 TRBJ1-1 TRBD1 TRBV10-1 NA TGCGCCAGCAGTAGCTTACAGGGGACGGGCACTGAAGCTTTCTTT CASSSLQGTGTEAFF
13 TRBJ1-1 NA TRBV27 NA TGTGCCAGCAGTTGGGGAGGAAGGACTGAAGCTTTCTTT CASSWGGRTEAFF
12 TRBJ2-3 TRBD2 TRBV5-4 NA TGTGCCAGCAGCCCGGGGGGAGATACGCAGTATTTT CASSPGGDTQYF
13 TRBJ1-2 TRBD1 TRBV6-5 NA TGTGCCAGCAGACCCGGGACAGCCTATGGCTACACCTTC CASRPGTAYGYTF
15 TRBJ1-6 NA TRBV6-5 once TGTGCCAGCAATTCGCCGGGCCCCGGAGGTTCACCCCTCCACTTT CASNSPGPGGSPLHF
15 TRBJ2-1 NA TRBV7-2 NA TGTGCCAGCAGCCCGGAGGGGTGGATAGCCAATGAGCAGTTCTTC CASSPEGWIANEQFF
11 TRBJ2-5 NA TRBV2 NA TGTGCCAGCAGTGACGGAGAGACCCAGTACTTC CASSDGETQYF
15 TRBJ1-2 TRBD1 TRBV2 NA TGTGCCAGCAGTGTGACAGGGGCCTCGGCCTATGGCTACACCTTC CASSVTGASAYGYTF
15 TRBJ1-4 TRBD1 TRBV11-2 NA TGTGCCAGCAGCTTAACAGGGGGCAAGGGGGAAAAACTGTTTTTT CASSLTGGKGEKLFF
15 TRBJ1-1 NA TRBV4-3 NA TGCGCCAGCAGCCAAGAGATCAGAAGTAACACTGAAGCTTTCTTT CASSQEIRSNTEAFF
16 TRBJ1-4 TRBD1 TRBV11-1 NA TGTGCCAGCAGCGTTAGTCGGGACAGGGCTAATGAAAAACTGTTTTTT CASSVSRDRANEKLFF
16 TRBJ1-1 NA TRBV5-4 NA TGTGCCAGCAGCTGGGCAGGCGAAGACATGAACACTGAAGCTTTCTTT CASSWAGEDMNTEAFF
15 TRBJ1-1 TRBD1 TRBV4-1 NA TGCGCCAGCCGAGGGACAGTCAAAAGGGGCACTGAAGCTTTCTTT CASRGTVKRGTEAFF
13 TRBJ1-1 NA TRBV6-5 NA TGTGCCAGCAGTTCAAATAAGAACTCTGAAGCTTTCTTT CASSSNKNSEAFF
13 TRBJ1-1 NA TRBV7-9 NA TGTGCCAGCAGCTTTTACGCTAATGGTGAAGCTTTCTTT CASSFYANGEAFF
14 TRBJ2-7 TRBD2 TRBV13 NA TGTGCCAGCAGGGCTAGCGGGGAGTTACGCGAGCAGTACTTC CASRASGELREQYF
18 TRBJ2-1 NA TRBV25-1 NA TGTGCCAGCAGTGAATATTTTGGAGGGGGCCGTAGAGACAATGAGCAGTTCTTC CASSEYFGGGRRDNEQFF
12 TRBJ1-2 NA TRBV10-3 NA TGTGCCATCAGTGACGAGGCCTATGGCTACACCTTC CAISDEAYGYTF
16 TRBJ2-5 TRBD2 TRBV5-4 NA TGTGCCAGCAGCTTCGAAGGACTAGAGCGGGGAGAGACCCAGTACTTC CASSFEGLERGETQYF
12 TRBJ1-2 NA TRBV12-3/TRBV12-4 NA TGTGCCAGCAGTTTAAACTCGTTTCTACTGTTGTTC CASSLNSFLLLF
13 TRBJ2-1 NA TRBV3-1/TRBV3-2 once TGTGCCAGCAGCCAAGACCAAAACAATGAGCAGTTCTTC CASSQDQNNEQFF
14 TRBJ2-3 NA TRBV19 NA TGTGCCAGTAGCCAGGGAACGCAGACAGATACGCAGTATTTT CASSQGTQTDTQYF
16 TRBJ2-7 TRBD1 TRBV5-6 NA TGTGCCAGCAGCTTGGCCGCGACAGGGGGCGCCTACGAGCAGTACTTC CASSLAATGGAYEQYF
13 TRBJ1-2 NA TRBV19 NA TGTGCCAGTAGAGAGGAGGGGCAGAATGGCTACACCTTC CASREEGQNGYTF
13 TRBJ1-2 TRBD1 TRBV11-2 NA TGTGCCAGCAGCCCCGGACAGGTCCATGGCTACACCTTC CASSPGQVHGYTF
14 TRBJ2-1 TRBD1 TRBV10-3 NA TGTGCCACGGGACAGGGGGAACTACGGGGTGAGCAGTTCTTC CATGQGELRGEQFF
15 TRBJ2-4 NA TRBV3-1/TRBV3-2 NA TGTGCCAGCAGCCCTCGGTGGGAGGACAAAAACATTCAGTACTTC CASSPRWEDKNIQYF
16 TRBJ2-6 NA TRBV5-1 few TGCGCCAGCAGTCGTTCTGACAGCTCTGGGGCCAACGTCCTGACTTTC CASSRSDSSGANVLTF
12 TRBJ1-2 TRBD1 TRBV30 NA TGTGCCTGGGAACCACAGGGGGGCGGCTACACCTTC CAWEPQGGGYTF
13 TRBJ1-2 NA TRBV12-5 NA TGTGCTAGTGGACCCTACGGAGGGAATGACTACACCTTC CASGPYGGNDYTF
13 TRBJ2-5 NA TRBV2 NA TGTGCCAGCAGTGAACGGCAGCGGGAGACCCAGTACTTC CASSERQRETQYF
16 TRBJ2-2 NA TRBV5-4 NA TGTGCCAGCAGCGCAGGACAGGGAGGGTACACCGGGGAGCTGTTTTTT CASSAGQGGYTGELFF
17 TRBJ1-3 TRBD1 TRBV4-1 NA TGCGCCAGCAGTCCTCAGTTGCACAGGGGTCGGAGAAACACCATATATTTT CASSPQLHRGRRNTIYF
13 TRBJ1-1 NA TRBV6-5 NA TGTGCCAGCAGTTACGGCCAGGGACTGGAAGCTTTCTTT CASSYGQGLEAFF
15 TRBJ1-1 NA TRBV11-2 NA TGTGCCAGCAGCACGACGACAGGAAGTGTCACTGAAGCTTTCTTT CASSTTTGSVTEAFF
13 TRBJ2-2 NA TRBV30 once TGTGCCTGGAGTATACAGGCCGCCGGGGAGCTGTTTTTT CAWSIQAAGELFF